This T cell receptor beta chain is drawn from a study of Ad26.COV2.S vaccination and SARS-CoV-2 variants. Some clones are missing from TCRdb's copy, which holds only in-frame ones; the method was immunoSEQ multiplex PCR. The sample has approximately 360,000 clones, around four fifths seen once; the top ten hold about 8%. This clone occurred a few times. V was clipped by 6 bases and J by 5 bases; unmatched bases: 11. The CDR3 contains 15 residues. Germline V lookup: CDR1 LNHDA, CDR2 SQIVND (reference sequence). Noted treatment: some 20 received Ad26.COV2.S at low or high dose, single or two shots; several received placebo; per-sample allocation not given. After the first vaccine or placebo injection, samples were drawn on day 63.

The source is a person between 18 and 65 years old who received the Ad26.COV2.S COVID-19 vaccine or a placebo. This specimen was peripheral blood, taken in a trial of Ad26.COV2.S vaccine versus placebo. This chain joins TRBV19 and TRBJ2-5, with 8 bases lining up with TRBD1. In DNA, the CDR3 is TGTGCCAGTAGCAGGACAGGGAATGAATTGGAGACCCAGTACTTC. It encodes CASSRTGNELETQYF.